This T cell receptor (beta chain) appears in the sequencing data of a study of cytomegalovirus exposure and HLA in healthy donors. Whole-study context: A prior analysis found about 120 million unique TCR beta sequences from about 179 million T cells. Among about 380 genotyped donors, more than 65% fell in the Caucasian-associated ancestry cluster. Study-level results: In vitro experiments confirmed that three CMV-associated chains were specific for CMV antigens. The study carried out a later analysis of TCR beta sequences. It associated about 15,000 of them with specific HLA alleles at a false discovery rate of 0.05.

The V end lost 0 bases, the J end lost 8 bases, and 8 bases lay between the germline ends. The length of the CDR3 is 12 residues. Germline CDR1 reads SGHAT; CDR2 reads FQNNGV. About this clone: What it binds is not known.

The PCR ran on 60 Vbeta and 13 Jbeta primers. The protocol was immunoSEQ multiplex PCR, while the TCRdb copy is restricted to in-frame clones and leaves out a portion. In all, the sample yields 150,000 to 200,000 clones. The V gene is TRBV11-2, the J gene TRBJ2-7; D is possibly TRBD2 (5 bases). Sequenced sample: PBMCs. This receptor was obtained from a woman aged 55-75 years in good health and CMV-seronegative. The CDR3 loop is CASSLDLAQQYF. CDR3 nucleotides: TGTGCCAGCAGCTTAGATTTAGCGCAGCAGTACTTC.